This T cell receptor beta chain was sequenced during a study of cytomegalovirus exposure and HLA in healthy donors. Points from the study as a whole: An assumption of roughly uniform sequencing depth across donors underlay the presence/absence analyses.

The CDR3 covers 12 residues. V lost 7 bases and J 4 bases, leaving 10 bases between the germline ends. Germline assignment: CDR1 MNHNY and CDR2 SVGAGI (reference sequence). The study sampled nominally healthy donors, though unrecorded immune exposures were likely. This clone was counted only a few times. Its target is not known. This PCR relied on a set of 60 Vbeta primers and 13 Jbeta primers. Per the study methods: Approximately 80 million unique TCR beta chains, approximately 11 million of them shared, were counted by a later analysis. TCRdb's copy holds only in-frame clones and misses some; the assay was immunoSEQ multiplex PCR. From that table come the V and J calls and clone size; the DNA was used to work out D and trimming. The data contain more than 95,000 clones, approximately 10% of them singletons.

This TCR derives from a woman aged 18-29 years in good health and CMV-seropositive. V usage is TRBV6-6 and J usage is TRBJ2-5; TRBD2 is a possible D gene (5 bases). The sample comprised PBMCs. In nucleotides, the CDR3 is TGTGCCAGCACCATCAGCGGAGAGACCCAGTACTTC. Protein: CASTISGETQYF.